This TCR beta chain was captured by sequencing in a study of blood T cell repertoires in COVID-19. Study in general: Some COVID-19 samples were acute and others convalescent; all came from the United States, Italy and Spain. From T cells, B-cell-depleted T cells, or PBMCs came the material, which was cDNA or gDNA.

In the authors' workflow: Cell counts per sample came from amplifying reference gene primers. Only in-frame clones appear in the TCRdb table, and some are missing; sequencing was by immunoSEQ multiplex PCR. That table gives V, J and clone size, and the DNA gave D and trimming. The table has roughly 65,000 clones, around 80% seen once. The germline V and J ends were trimmed by 1 base and 3 bases, with 10 bases remaining between them. Germline CDR1 and CDR2: SGHTA and FQGNSA. The CDR3 consists of 15 residues. About this clone: This sample also contains other DNA sequences that code for the same CDR3.

The sample consisted of peripheral blood. This TCR was sampled from an elderly man with acute or convalescent COVID-19. The rearrangement uses TRBV7-2 and TRBJ2-1, with D tentatively TRBD1 (6 bases). The CDR3 region is CASSLGQGIYNEQFF. The CDR3 nucleotides are TGTGCCAGCAGCTTAGGGCAGGGGATCTACAATGAGCAGTTCTTC.